This T cell receptor beta chain stems from a study of patients and donors after allogeneic stem cell transplantation. TCRdb re-analysed the RT-PCR reads in MiXCR, keeping a single row per CDR3 protein. The sample yields 800,000 to 1,000,000 distinct CDR3 sequences, about a sixth seen once. V was shortened by 0 bases and J by 4 bases, with 13 bases between the two germline ends. This CDR3 is built from 15 residues. Germline V CDR1 and CDR2: SGHRS, YFSETQ. Source material: blood, either unsorted or a sorted T cell fraction (not recorded which). The chain uses TRBV5-1 and TRBJ2-5; perhaps TRBD2 as D (6 bases). The sequence was collected from a human donor who was either an allogeneic HSCT recipient or a stem cell or donor lymphocyte infusion donor (not recorded which). It is not recorded whose cells these are; they may come from a transplant donor. The CDR3 bases are TGCGCCAGCAGCTTGGGAGGGAGGCTCATAGAGACCCAGTACTTC. Translating gives CASSLGGRLIETQYF.